Following are 15 T cell receptor beta chains from one sample sequenced in a study of early T cells in non-severe SARS-CoV-2 infection. Via MiXCR, TCRdb re-called the 5' RACE reads, giving one row per CDR3 protein. The table shows roughly 64,000 distinct CDR3 sequences, with 8% to 9% occurring only once. The source was whole blood, collected at baseline. The receptors stem from an adult who was a healthcare worker with PCR-confirmed SARS-CoV-2 infection or an uninfected control (not recorded which).

The rearrangement joins TRBV20-1 to TRBJ2-1; weak D call: TRBD2 (5 bases). CDR3 length: 13 amino acids. Germline V lookup: CDR1 DFQATT, CDR2 SNEGSKA (reference sequence). Trimming removed 6 bases from V and 3 bases from J, with 12 bases in between. CDR3 DNA sequence: TGCAGTGCCCCCGGACTGGGCTACAATGAGCAGTTCTTC. Amino acids: CSAPGLGYNEQFF.

The chain is built from TRBV20-1 and TRBJ2-7; D might be TRBD1 (6 bases). The germline V and J ends were trimmed by 5 bases and 2 bases, with 19 bases remaining between them. Germline lookup yields CDR1 DFQATT and CDR2 SNEGSKA (reference sequence). CDR3 length equals 15 residues. CDR3 sequence (DNA): TGCAGTGCTGACAGAGTCGGGACACCTACCTACGAGCAGTACTTC. The encoded protein is CSADRVGTPTYEQYF.

A note on this clonotype: This may be a read error, as it is one base from a much larger clone. The chain combines TRBV10-3 with TRBJ1-4, with a possible D match to TRBD1 (5 bases). The germline gives CDR1 ENHRY, CDR2 SYGVKD. The CDR3 contains 17 residues. The V end was cut by 0 bases, the J end by 0 bases, with 11 bases between. CDR3 DNA sequence: TGTGCCATCAGTGAGTCGACATGGGGCCCAACTAATGAAAAACTGTTTTTT. This translates into CAISESTWGPTNEKLFF.

This chain uses TRBV12-3 or TRBV12-4 with TRBJ2-2; possibly TRBD1 or TRBD2 for D (5 bases each). V lost 4 bases to trimming and J lost 5 bases, with 17 bases between them. This CDR3 spans 16 amino acids. The CDR3 coding sequence is TGTGCCAGCAGTTCACGGGGCACCGTGATTACCGGGGAGCTGTTTTTT. Residues: CASSSRGTVITGELFF.

This clonotype was counted ten times or more. The rearrangement uses TRBV19 and TRBJ1-6; D is possibly TRBD1 (5 bases). The germline V gene has CDR1 LNHDA and CDR2 SQIVND (reference sequence). The CDR3 contains 14 residues. V was clipped by 7 bases and J by 6 bases, with 13 bases between them. The CDR3 region is CASTQGASNSPLHF. The CDR3, as DNA: TGTGCCAGTACCCAGGGCGCGTCTAATTCACCCCTCCACTTT.

This clonotype has more than one count but fewer than ten. The V gene is TRBV5-4, the J gene TRBJ1-1; D is ambiguous. V lost 0 bases, J lost 0 bases, and 3 bases lay in between. The germline gives CDR1 SGHNT, CDR2 YYREEE (reference sequence). The CDR3 runs 13 residues. The CDR3 region has the DNA TGTGCCAGCAGCTTGGCAGTGAACACTGAAGCTTTCTTT. Its translation: CASSLAVNTEAFF.

This clonotype was seen a few times. V and J are TRBV6-6 and TRBJ2-6; the match to TRBD2 covers 9 bases. Losses at the gene ends were 6 bases for V and 3 bases for J; bases not matched to a gene: 9. The CDR3 spans 17 residues. The germline gives CDR1 MNHNY, CDR2 SVGAGI (reference sequence). CDR3 sequence: CASRRVAGARGANVLTF. For the CDR3, the DNA is TGTGCCAGCAGGCGGGTAGCGGGAGCGCGTGGGGCCAACGTCCTGACTTTC.

The chain couples TRBV6-6 to TRBJ2-1; 14 bases are a match to TRBD2. This CDR3 contains 19 residues. In germline, CDR1 is MNHNY, CDR2 SVGAGI (reference sequence). The J segment lost 5 bases and the V segment lost 6 bases, leaving 15 bases of the junction unmatched. CDR3 sequence: CASRTGTSGRELGNNEQFF. The CDR3, as DNA: TGTGCCAGCAGAACCGGGACTAGCGGGAGAGAGCTTGGCAACAATGAGCAGTTCTTC.

V and J are TRBV6-2 or TRBV6-3 and TRBJ1-5, with a tentative D call TRBD1 (5 bases). V lost 8 bases, J lost 5 bases, and 16 bases lay in between. The CDR3 runs to 14 residues. Germline-derived CDR1 and CDR2 are MNHEY and SVGEGT. CDR3 nucleotides: TGTGCCAGCGGGCAACAGGAGTATTATCAGCCCCAGCATTTT. Amino acids: CASGQQEYYQPQHF.

V gene TRBV30 combines with J gene TRBJ2-7, with D perhaps TRBD1 (6 bases). Germline CDR1 and CDR2: GTSNPN and SVGIG (reference sequence). V lost 0 bases and J 5 bases, leaving 11 bases between the germline ends. This CDR3 has 13 amino acids. CDR3 region: CAWSVGQGNEQYF. The CDR3 DNA is TGTGCCTGGAGTGTAGGTCAGGGGAACGAGCAGTACTTC.

The rearrangement links TRBV11-3 to TRBJ2-2; D remains ambiguous. Between the trimmed V and J ends, which lost 1 base and 1 base, there was a span of 7 bases. CDR1 is SGHNT, CDR2 YENEEA, per germline. There are 15 residues in the CDR3. For the CDR3, the DNA is TGTGCCAGCAGCTTAGTTACTATGAACACCGGGGAGCTGTTTTTT. This sequence encodes CASSLVTMNTGELFF. The full variable domain, in which reference TRBV11-3 and TRBJ2-2 provide the parts outside the CDR3, is EAGVVQSPRYKIIEKKQPVAFWCNPISGHNTLYWYLQNLGQGPELLIRYENEEAVDDSQLPKDRFSAERLKGVDSTLKIQPAELGDSAVYLCASSLVTMNTGELFFGEGSRLTVL.

The genes are TRBV29-1 and TRBJ2-4, with TRBD2 matching over 10 bases. Germline values: CDR1 SQVTM, CDR2 ANQGSEA. J lost 0 bases, V lost 7 bases, and 15 bases had no gene match. The CDR3 totals 18 residues. The CDR3 coding sequence is TGCAGCGCTGGTCAACCAGCGGGAGGGCCGGTAGCCAAAAACATTCAGTACTTC. Amino acids: CSAGQPAGGPVAKNIQYF.

V usage is TRBV6-4 and J usage is TRBJ2-1; 9 nucleotides line up with TRBD2. Trimming cost V 6 bases and J 7 bases; bases outside gene matches: 13. The CDR3 covers 16 residues. Germline V lookup: CDR1 MRHNA, CDR2 SNTAGT. This CDR3 is CASRDSGGRALNEQFF. CDR3 nucleotide sequence: TGTGCCAGCAGGGATTCCGGCGGGAGGGCTCTTAATGAGCAGTTCTTC.

This clonotype was seen a handful of times. The rearrangement joins TRBV6-2 or TRBV6-3 to TRBJ2-1, with D uncertain. CDR1 and CDR2 from the germline V gene are MNHEY and SVGEGT. The CDR3 runs to 15 residues. The V and J ends lost 0 bases and 0 bases respectively, with 6 bases between them. CDR3 residues: CASSYSESSYNEQFF. The CDR3 bases are TGTGCCAGCAGTTACTCGGAGAGCTCCTACAATGAGCAGTTCTTC.

This clonotype was counted at least ten times. The chain is built from TRBV12-3 or TRBV12-4 and TRBJ1-4; D call uncertain. V lost 7 bases, J lost 4 bases, and 13 bases lay in between. CDR3 length: 14 residues. The CDR3, as DNA: TGTGCCAGCACACCCCCTGCGTATAATGAAAAACTGTTTTTT. Translated, it gives CASTPPAYNEKLFF.